This entry lists 19 T cell receptor beta chains sequenced from one sample in a study of OX40 agonist ivuxolimab in advanced cancers. Receptor amplification or capture employed the immunoSEQ multiplex PCR assay. This is the immuneACCESS table as TCRdb keeps it, with only in-frame sequences that have V and J called. A part of the clones is gone; compared with another copy, unresolved V genes explain less than half, and the rest is unexplained. The sample table records tens of thousands of clones; roughly 84% of these occur just once. Jointly, the top ten make up around 16% of the sample. This sample comprised CD4+ or CD8+ T cells sorted from blood, obtained in a trial of the OX40 agonist ivuxolimab. These receptor sequences come from an adult with an advanced solid tumor such as melanoma, head and neck, liver or kidney cancer.

This clone has a handful of counts. The chain uses TRBV6-5 and TRBJ2-3; a possible D gene is TRBD2 (5 bases). Germline CDR1 and CDR2: MNHEY and SVGAGI. V dropped 0 bases and J dropped 2 bases, with 12 bases sitting between them. This CDR3 is 16 amino acids long. The CDR3 DNA sequence: TGTGCCAGCAGTTACTCGATGAGGGCATACACAGATACGCAGTATTTT. This encodes CASSYSMRAYTDTQYF.

The chain combines TRBV7-9 with TRBJ1-2, with 7 nucleotides matching TRBD1. Germline V gives CDR1 SEHNR, CDR2 FQNEAQ (reference sequence). The CDR3 is 13 amino acids. The J segment lost 8 bases and the V segment lost 5 bases, leaving 8 bases of the junction unmatched. The CDR3: CASSLRTGQGYTF. DNA for the CDR3: TGTGCCAGCAGCCTGCGGACAGGACAGGGCTACACCTTC. Together with reference TRBV7-9 and TRBJ1-2, the CDR3 gives the full variable domain: DTGVSQNPRHKITKRGQNVTFRCDPISEHNRLYWYRQTLGQGPEFLTYFQNEAQLEKSRLLSDRFSAERPKGSFSTLEIQRTEQGDSAMYLCASSLRTGQGYTFGSGTRLTVV.

This chain uses TRBV10-1 with TRBJ1-5; TRBD1 agrees at 11 bases. Unmatched junction bases numbered 10, after V lost 6 bases and J lost 0 bases. This CDR3 spans 18 amino acids. The germline gives CDR1 WNHNN, CDR2 SYGVQD (reference sequence). The CDR3 DNA reads as TGCGCCAGCAGGGACAGGGGGCCTTCTCTTTATAGCAATCAGCCCCAGCATTTT. Its protein product is CASRDRGPSLYSNQPQHF.

The chain employs TRBV9 and TRBJ2-3, with a weak D call TRBD1 (6 bases). Trimming took off 3 bases at V and 0 bases at J, with 14 bases between the two ends. In germline, CDR1 is SGDLS, CDR2 YYNGEE. The CDR3 spans 16 residues. The CDR3 spells CASSGERGYSTDTQYF. The DNA of the CDR3 is TGTGCCAGCAGCGGGGAAAGGGGGTACAGCACAGATACGCAGTATTTT.

In its sample, this clone was seen once. The V call is TRBV6-5, the J call TRBJ1-1; the D gene is possibly TRBD1 (5 bases). V was pared by 8 bases and J by 5 bases, with 18 bases between. The germline V gene encodes CDR1 MNHEY and CDR2 SVGAGI. CDR3 length: 14 residues. The CDR3 DNA follows: TGTGCCAGCTCCCAAAACCAGGGCTGGACTGAAGCTTTCTTT. Residues: CASSQNQGWTEAFF.

In this sample, this clone turned up once. V gene TRBV19 combines with J gene TRBJ2-2; 12 bases map to TRBD2. Germline CDR1 and CDR2: LNHDA and SQIVND (reference sequence). The CDR3 sequence is 15 residues long. V gave up 5 bases and J gave up 7 bases; unmatched junction bases: 5. CDR3 region: CASSFSSGGVGELFF. The DNA for the CDR3 is TGTGCCAGTAGTTTCTCTAGCGGGGGGGTCGGGGAGCTGTTTTTT.

The chain joins TRBV7-3 to TRBJ2-3; 11 bases align to TRBD1. The CDR3 runs 15 residues. Losses at the gene ends were 5 bases for V and 4 bases for J; bases not matched to a gene: 5. Germline V gene lookup returns CDR1 SGHTA and CDR2 FQGTGA. CDR3 nucleotides: TGTGCCAGCAGCCGGGACAGGGGGTGGTCAGATACGCAGTATTTT. Translated: CASSRDRGWSDTQYF. Complete variable domain (other parts from reference TRBV7-3 and TRBJ2-3): GAGVSQTPSNKVTEKGKYVELRCDPISGHTALYWYRQSLGQGPEFLIYFQGTGAADDSGLPNDRFFAVRPEGSVSTLKIQRTERGDSAVYLCASSRDRGWSDTQYFGPGTRLTVL.

CDR3 sequence reads: CASGGSSYNEQFF. In DNA form, the CDR3 reads TGTGCCAGCGGGGGGAGCTCCTACAATGAGCAGTTCTTC. The J gene is TRBJ2-1, the V gene TRBV9; perhaps TRBD2 as D (6 bases). Germline CDR1 is SGDLS and CDR2 is YYNGEE. CDR3 size: 13 residues. V dropped 7 bases and J dropped 0 bases, with 8 bases sitting between them.

The chain combines TRBV14 with TRBJ2-1, with 7 bases identical to TRBD2. Germline-derived CDR1 and CDR2 are SGHDN and FVKESK. The CDR3 contains 15 residues. With 0 bases clipped from V and 4 bases from J, the junction kept 3 bases outside the gene matches. CDR3 in amino acids: CASSQDPSGYNEQFF. The CDR3 DNA sequence: TGTGCCAGCAGCCAAGATCCTAGCGGATACAATGAGCAGTTCTTC.

Worth noting for this clone: This same CDR3 is encoded by further DNA sequences in the sample. This chain links TRBV7-6 with TRBJ2-3, with 8 bases identical to TRBD2. This CDR3 has 15 residues. Unmatched junction bases numbered 6, after V lost 5 bases and J lost 2 bases. Looked up from germline, CDR1 is SGHVS and CDR2 is FNYEAQ. The CDR3 protein is CASSQTSGTTDTQYF. In DNA form, the CDR3 reads TGTGCCAGCAGCCAAACTAGCGGAACCACAGATACGCAGTATTTT.

There are a few counts of this clone. The rearrangement links TRBV7-9 to TRBJ2-7; a weak D match, TRBD2 (5 bases). The CDR3 extends over 15 amino acids. Germline assignment: CDR1 SEHNR and CDR2 FQNEAQ (reference sequence). V was cut by 5 bases and J by 0 bases, with 14 bases left in between. CDR3 protein: CASSPDYLHSYEQYF. CDR3 coding DNA: TGTGCCAGCAGCCCCGACTACCTCCACTCCTACGAGCAGTACTTC.

This clone appeared a few times. Other nucleotide sequences in the sample specify the same CDR3. J is TRBJ2-2 and V is TRBV4-3; maybe TRBD2 (5 bases). This CDR3 spans 16 amino acids. The V gene lost 2 bases and the J gene lost 1 base, with 11 bases spanning the gap. Germline CDR1 LGHNA, CDR2 YSLEER. CDR3 residues: CASSQLPGMNTGELFF. In DNA, the CDR3 is TGCGCCAGCAGCCAACTACCGGGGATGAACACCGGGGAGCTGTTTTTT.

This clone has only a few counts. A read error may account for a junction end that differs from germline. The V gene is TRBV2, the J gene TRBJ1-4, with D perhaps matching TRBD1 (5 bases). Per germline, CDR1 SNHLY and CDR2 FYNNEI. The CDR3 covers 12 residues. This CDR3 reads CASSDTTGTAVF. The CDR3 DNA follows: TGTGCCAGCAGTGACACTACCGGGACCGCGGTTTTT.

The chain recombines TRBV7-9 with TRBJ1-5; 12 nucleotides match TRBD1. The CDR3 spans 15 residues. The V segment lost 1 base and the J segment 7 bases; nucleotides outside the gene matches: 2. In germline, CDR1 is SEHNR, CDR2 FQNEAQ (reference sequence). The CDR3 reads CASSLGDRGLQPQHF. The CDR3 nucleotides read TGTGCCAGCAGCTTAGGGGACAGGGGGCTCCAGCCCCAGCATTTT.

Notes on this clone: The junction does not match germline at one end; this may be a read error. The rearrangement joins TRBV30 to TRBJ2-3; 11 bases align to TRBD2. The CDR3 contains 17 residues. CDR1 and CDR2 (germline): GTSNPN, SVGIG (reference sequence). The CDR3 coding sequence is TGTGCCTGGAAGCCCACCGGGACTAGCGGTCGCACATATACGCAGTATTTT. Protein sequence: CAWKPTGTSGRTYTQYF.

This clone has a single count. The chain is built from TRBV19 and TRBJ2-1, with TRBD1 matching 7 bases. From germline, CDR1 is LNHDA and CDR2 SQIVND (reference sequence). Germline trimming cut 7 bases from V and 6 bases from J; bases unmatched to any gene: 9. The CDR3 contains 14 residues. CDR3 protein: CASTIGGNANEQFF. The CDR3 region has the DNA TGTGCCAGTACCATAGGGGGCAATGCCAATGAGCAGTTCTTC.

V gene TRBV19 combines with J gene TRBJ2-1; TRBD2 might be the D (5 bases). V dropped 7 bases and J dropped 4 bases, with 17 bases sitting between them. The CDR3 sequence is 15 residues long. CDR1 is LNHDA, CDR2 SQIVND, per germline (reference sequence). In DNA, the CDR3 is TGTGCCAGTAAGGGCGGGCAACTACGGTACAATGAGCAGTTCTTC. Amino acid sequence: CASKGGQLRYNEQFF.

This clone was seen once. V and J are TRBV4-1 and TRBJ1-2, with D perhaps TRBD1 (6 bases). The germline V gene has CDR1 MGHRA and CDR2 YSYEKL. The length of the CDR3 is 13 residues. V was pared by 0 bases and J by 8 bases, with 10 bases between. CDR3 bases: TGCGCCAGCAGCCAAGAGGGGGCGCCGGGCTACACCTTC. Protein sequence: CASSQEGAPGYTF.

The rearrangement links TRBV11-2 to TRBJ1-1, with D tentatively TRBD1 (6 bases). Trimming took 5 bases from V and 3 from J, leaving 19 bases between them. There are 16 residues in the CDR3. Germline CDR1 and CDR2: SGHAT and FQNNGV. The CDR3 region has the DNA TGTGCCAGCAGCCGATCCGTGGACAGCCCCTACACTGAAGCTTTCTTT. Protein product: CASSRSVDSPYTEAFF.